The clone carrying this T cell receptor beta chain has more than one count but fewer than ten. Its specificity is unknown. This CDR3 has 15 amino acids. V was clipped by 2 bases and J by 8 bases, with 16 bases between them. CDR1 and CDR2 (germline): SGHRS, YFSETQ. These data originate in a study of human T cells and chemical hapten exposure. In the study overall: After 6 days, upper back 0.01% DPC patch tests were scored. Study-wide findings and caveats: Donor immune responses may differ from healthy people's, since all donors had alopecia.

One entry per CDR3 protein results from TCRdb running MiXCR on the RACE reads. The table records fewer than 150,000 distinct CDR3 sequences, approximately 12% of them present only once. Time point denoted: patch test 2, 6 weeks after DPC sensitization. The treatment here: therapeutic diphenylcyclopropenone sensitization with weekly scalp DPC. Blood, whole and unfractionated, served as the source for total RNA extraction. V is TRBV5-1 and J is TRBJ1-4; TRBD1 might be the D (5 bases). Sequencing used whole blood, obtained in connection with sensitization to the hapten diphenylcyclopropenone (DPC). This clonotype originated in a woman between 45 and 60 years old with alopecia areata. Some clones in this sample may be carry-over from other donors' samples. CDR3 protein: CASSFGDLAMEKLFF. CDR3 DNA: TGCGCCAGCAGCTTTGGGGACTTAGCCATGGAAAAACTGTTTTTT.